One and the same sample provided the 23 T cell receptor beta chains below, sequenced in a study of T-cell reconstitution after alpha-beta-depleted transplantation in children. The library targeted TCRbeta and was prepared with unique molecular identifiers. Using its own MiXCR run on the PCR reads, TCRdb lists one record per CDR3 protein. This table holds around 490,000 distinct CDR3 sequences, 11% found once. The source was PBMCs, mostly from graft donor cells, collected 180 days after TCRalphabeta/CD19-depleted stem cell transplant. The receptors stem from a female patient younger than 10 who had a stem cell transplant for aplastic anemia, so the T cells may come from the graft donor.

The V call is TRBV9, the J call TRBJ2-7, with unresolved D. The V gene lost 3 bases and the J gene lost 6 bases, with 13 bases spanning the gap. This CDR3 spans 13 amino acids. Germline V lookup: CDR1 SGDLS, CDR2 YYNGEE. CDR3 region: CASSEGDWLEQYF. The CDR3 nucleotides read TGTGCCAGCAGCGAGGGCGACTGGCTCGAGCAGTACTTC. The complete variable domain, with remaining parts taken from reference TRBV9 and TRBJ2-7, reads DSGVTQTPKHLITATGQRVTLRCSPRSGDLSVYWYQQSLDQGLQFLIQYYNGEERAKGNILERFSAQQFPDLHSELNLSSLELGDSALYFCASSEGDWLEQYFGPGTRLTVT.

V gene TRBV20-1 combines with J gene TRBJ2-4; perhaps TRBD1 as D (5 bases). The germline CDR1 and CDR2 sequences are DFQATT and SNEGSKA (reference sequence). V was trimmed by 7 bases and J by 0 bases, leaving 25 bases between them. CDR3 size: 18 residues. The CDR3 is CSVWWTRRTYLAKNIQYF. The CDR3 nucleotides are TGCAGTGTCTGGTGGACACGGAGAACCTATTTAGCCAAAAACATTCAGTACTTC.

This rearrangement joins TRBV29-1 to TRBJ2-7; D gene unclear. The CDR3 totals 12 residues. Trimming removed 4 bases at V and 2 bases at J, with 9 bases between. Looked up from germline, CDR1 is SQVTM and CDR2 is ANQGSEA. The CDR3 reads CSVVVRAYEQYF. CDR3 nucleotide sequence: TGCAGCGTTGTGGTTAGGGCCTACGAGCAGTACTTC.

The gene calls are TRBV25-1 and TRBJ2-3; a possible D gene is TRBD2 (6 bases). Germline V gives CDR1 MGHDK, CDR2 SYGVNS. V was shortened by 1 base and J by 2 bases, with 13 bases between the two germline ends. The CDR3 contains 16 residues. The DNA of the CDR3 is TGTGCCAGCAGTGAATTGGGGGGAATTCACACAGATACGCAGTATTTT. Translating gives CASSELGGIHTDTQYF.

This clonotype was seen at least ten times. The chain is built from TRBV18 and TRBJ1-6, with TRBD1 matching 7 bases. Per germline, CDR1 KGHSH and CDR2 LQKENI. This CDR3 region has 14 residues. Trimming cost V 4 bases and J 5 bases; bases outside gene matches: 2. CDR3 bases: TGTGCCAGCTCACTTGGGACAGATAATTCACCCCTCCACTTT. Translating it yields CASSLGTDNSPLHF.

The chain uses TRBV4-3 and TRBJ2-1; 13 nucleotides match TRBD2. The junction had 1 base not matched to a gene; V was cut back by 1 base and J by 7 bases. CDR3 length equals 15 residues. Germline V CDR1 and CDR2: LGHNA, YSLEER. The CDR3 DNA is TGCGCCAGCAGCCAAGCGGGACTAGCGGGAAATGAGCAGTTCTTC. Protein product: CASSQAGLAGNEQFF.

The V gene is TRBV28, the J gene TRBJ2-5; D not certain. Germline-derived CDR1 and CDR2 are MDHEN and SYDVKM. CDR3 length: 16 residues. V was cut by 4 bases and J by 5 bases, with 20 bases left in between. The CDR3 spells CASSSPGANGRETQYF. The CDR3, as DNA: TGTGCCAGCAGTTCTCCCGGAGCGAACGGCCGGGAGACCCAGTACTTC.

The table lists this clonotype with a few counts. The rearrangement joins TRBV11-3 to TRBJ2-2; maybe TRBD2 (6 bases). Germline V gene lookup returns CDR1 SGHNT and CDR2 YENEEA. The CDR3 runs to 17 residues. V was clipped by 0 bases and J by 1 base, with 12 bases between them. CDR3 sequence (DNA): TGTGCCAGCAGCTTAGAATTTTGGCGGGAGAACACCGGGGAGCTGTTTTTT. The encoded protein is CASSLEFWRENTGELFF.

This clonotype was seen a few times. The chain uses TRBV14 and TRBJ2-5; 7 bases are shared with TRBD2. Germline lookup yields CDR1 SGHDN and CDR2 FVKESK. CDR3 length: 16 residues. The V segment lost 2 bases and the J segment 2 bases; nucleotides outside the gene matches: 8. The CDR3 region has the DNA TGTGCCAGCAGCCAATGGGGGGGAGGCCCTCAAGAGACCCAGTACTTC. This gives the protein CASSQWGGGPQETQYF.

This clonotype turned up a few times. The chain has TRBV6-1 and TRBJ1-5; 10 bases line up with TRBD1. After removal of 6 bases from V and 3 bases from J, the junction contained 8 bases not matched to a gene. CDR1 is MNHNS and CDR2 is SASEGT in the germline V gene. The CDR3 sequence is 16 residues long. The CDR3 DNA reads as TGTGCCAGCAGGCGCACCGGGACAGGGGACAATCAGCCCCAGCATTTT. This codes for CASRRTGTGDNQPQHF.

Concerning this clonotype: The missing conserved phenylalanine or tryptophan at the end of this CDR3 makes a read error likely. The chain recombines TRBV20-1 with TRBJ2-1; the D gene is possibly TRBD2 (6 bases). The CDR3 is 15 amino acids. Deletions cut 1 base from V and 2 bases from J, with 12 bases between. Germline loops: CDR1 DFQATT, CDR2 SNEGSKA (reference sequence). DNA for the CDR3: TGCAGTGCTAGAGCCCGGGACTCGCCCTACAATGAGCAGTTCTTG. Translated, it gives CSARARDSPYNEQFL.

The chain recombines TRBV7-3 with TRBJ2-1, with D perhaps matching TRBD2 (5 bases). The V and J ends lost 4 bases and 8 bases respectively, with 18 bases between them. Per germline, CDR1 SGHTA and CDR2 FQGTGA. The length of the CDR3 is 15 residues. The CDR3 region has the DNA TGTGCCAGCAGCTCCAGAGCGGTCCTACGGGATGAGCAGTTCTTC. It codes for CASSSRAVLRDEQFF.

The chain recombines TRBV20-1 with TRBJ2-3; 10 positions match TRBD2. V lost 6 bases, J lost 3 bases, and 12 bases stayed unmatched. CDR1 and CDR2 (germline): DFQATT, SNEGSKA (reference sequence). The CDR3 has 16 amino acids. As DNA, the CDR3 is TGCAGTGCCGGGGGGGCCGGACTAGCGGATACAGATACGCAGTATTTT. This gives the protein CSAGGAGLADTDTQYF.

There are many counts of this clonotype. The chain combines TRBV29-1 with TRBJ1-1; no definite D call. In germline, CDR1 is SQVTM, CDR2 ANQGSEA. The CDR3 extends over 14 amino acids. Trimming pared 6 bases from V and 4 bases from J, leaving 18 bases between. The CDR3 nucleotides read TGCAGCGTCCCAGGTGGGGTCGTGGGCACTGAAGCTTTCTTT. Encoded protein: CSVPGGVVGTEAFF.

The V and J genes are TRBV9 and TRBJ2-6; D gene ambiguous. CDR1 and CDR2 (germline): SGDLS, YYNGEE. The germline V and J ends were trimmed by 0 bases and 0 bases, with 4 bases remaining between them. The CDR3 loop spans 15 amino acids. CDR3 residues: CASSVVPSGANVLTF. Written as DNA, the CDR3 is TGTGCCAGCAGCGTAGTTCCCTCTGGGGCCAACGTCCTGACTTTC.

V gene TRBV20-1 combines with J gene TRBJ2-5; 8 bases map to TRBD2. This CDR3 is 15 amino acids long. Germline V gene sequence: CDR1 DFQATT, CDR2 SNEGSKA (reference sequence). V shed 6 bases, J shed 1 base, and the junction held 10 bases outside the gene matches. CDR3 in amino acids: CSAPDGGGFQETQYF. As DNA, the CDR3 is TGCAGTGCCCCGGACGGGGGGGGCTTCCAAGAGACCCAGTACTTC.

This clonotype was counted at least ten times. The rearrangement uses TRBV10-3 and TRBJ2-7, with 8 bases fitting TRBD1. The V gene end was trimmed by 0 bases and the J gene end by 3 bases; junction bases not matched to a gene: 1. The germline CDR1 and CDR2 sequences are ENHRY and SYGVKD. There are 14 residues in the CDR3. Here the CDR3 reads CAISESGQGYEQYF. The CDR3 DNA sequence: TGTGCCATCAGTGAGTCTGGACAGGGCTACGAGCAGTACTTC.

This clonotype was detected only a few times. DNA for the CDR3: TGTGCCAGCAGCCCAACCCGCCAGGGCGGTAATGAAAAACTGTTTTTT. Translating it yields CASSPTRQGGNEKLFF. The rearrangement links TRBV27 to TRBJ1-4; D possibly corresponds to TRBD1 (5 bases). Germline values: CDR1 MNHEY, CDR2 SMNVEV (reference sequence). V lost 6 bases to trimming and J lost 4 bases, with 18 bases between them. The CDR3 extends over 16 amino acids.

Concerning this clonotype: This may arise from a read error, as a much more abundant clone is one base away. Given the absence of the conserved phenylalanine or tryptophan at the CDR3 end, a read error is likely. The J gene is TRBJ2-1, the V gene TRBV29-1, with 9 bases matching TRBD2. The CDR3 runs to 14 residues. Germline CDR1 and CDR2: SQVTM and ANQGSEA. With V trimmed by 4 bases and J by 5 bases, 6 bases remained unmatched. The CDR3 DNA sequence: TGCAGCGTTGTCCGGACTAGCGCGAACAATGAGCAGTTCTTG. It translates to CSVVRTSANNEQFL.

This clonotype was recorded at least ten times. This chain uses TRBV15 with TRBJ2-7, with D hard to call. The CDR3 has 13 amino acids. Per germline, CDR1 LNHNV and CDR2 YYDKDF (reference sequence). Trimming shortened V by 0 bases and J by 4 bases, and 7 bases separated the two germline ends. This chain's CDR3 is CATSREKGYEQYF. The CDR3 nucleotides read TGTGCCACCAGCAGAGAAAAAGGGTACGAGCAGTACTTC.

The J gene is TRBJ1-1, the V gene TRBV14; the D is unclear. Trimming removed 3 bases from V and 3 bases from J, with 14 bases in between. Germline CDR1 reads SGHDN; CDR2 reads FVKESK. There are 15 residues in the CDR3. CDR3 in amino acids: CASSQQVTRDTEAFF. CDR3 bases: TGTGCCAGCAGCCAGCAGGTCACAAGAGACACTGAAGCTTTCTTT. The full variable domain, rest sourced from reference TRBV14 and TRBJ1-1, is EAGVTQFPSHSVIEKGQTVTLRCDPISGHDNLYWYRRVMGKEIKFLLHFVKESKQDESGMPNNRFLAERTGGTYSTLKVQPAELEDSGVYFCASSQQVTRDTEAFFGQGTRLTVV.

CDR3 DNA sequence: TGTGCCAGCAGCACCCGAGCGAGGGAGAGCGGGGTCTCCTACAATGAGCAGTTCTTC. Translation gives CASSTRARESGVSYNEQFF. The chain employs TRBV7-6 and TRBJ2-1, with 7 bases lining up with TRBD2. Germline V CDR1 and CDR2: SGHVS, FNYEAQ. V dropped 5 bases and J dropped 0; count of bases not matched to a gene: 16. CDR3 length: 19 residues.

This clonotype showed up just a few times. The chain combines TRBV7-2 with TRBJ1-2; D is unresolved. Trimming left V 0 bases short and J 8 bases short, with 10 bases between. CDR1 and CDR2 from the germline V gene are SGHTA and FQGNSA. The CDR3 covers 13 residues. The CDR3 reads CASSLAGWWGYTF. CDR3 sequence (DNA): TGTGCCAGCAGCTTAGCGGGGTGGTGGGGCTACACCTTC.